This T cell receptor (beta chain) was obtained from a study of T cells in localized non-small cell lung cancer. Sequencing was performed with immunoSEQ multiplex PCR; in TCRdb, only in-frame clones are kept and a portion is missing. In the table there are fewer than 45,000 clones, approximately 86% of which are singletons. With regard to this clone: Its specificity is unknown. The junction differs from germline at one of its ends, possibly a read error.

The CDR3 sequence is 16 residues long. CDR1 and CDR2 (germline): MGHRA, YSYEKL. Study-wide findings and caveats: Out of the top 100 tumor clones, a median around 56 were seen in adjacent lung.

The sample here was peripheral blood, taken before any cancer treatment. The chain combines TRBV4-1 with TRBJ2-7, with D perhaps TRBD1 (5 bases). The receptor was derived from a man between 40 and 69 years old with stage I lung adenocarcinoma. The CDR3 sequence: CASGHSGHISDYEQYF. The CDR3, as DNA: TGCGCCAGCGGCCACTCCGGACACATAAGTGACTACGAGCAGTACTTC.